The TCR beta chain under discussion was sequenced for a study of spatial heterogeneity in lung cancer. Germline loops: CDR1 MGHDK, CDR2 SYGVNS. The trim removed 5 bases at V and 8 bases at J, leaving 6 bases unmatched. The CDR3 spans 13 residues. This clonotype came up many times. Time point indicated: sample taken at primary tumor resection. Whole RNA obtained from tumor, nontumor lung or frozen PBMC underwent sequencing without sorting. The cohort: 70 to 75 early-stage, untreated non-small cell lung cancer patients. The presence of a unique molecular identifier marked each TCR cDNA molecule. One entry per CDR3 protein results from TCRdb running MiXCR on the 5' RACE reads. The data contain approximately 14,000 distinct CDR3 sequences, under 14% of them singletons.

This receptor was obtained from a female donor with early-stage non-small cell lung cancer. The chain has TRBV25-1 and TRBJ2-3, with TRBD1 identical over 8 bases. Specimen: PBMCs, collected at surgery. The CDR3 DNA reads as TGTGCCAGCAGTCGAGACACAGGGGGTACGCAGTATTTT. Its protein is CASSRDTGGTQYF.